The 32 T cell receptor beta chains presented below share a single source sample, sequenced in a study of T cells in women clearing cervical HPV infection. Sequencing was performed with immunoSEQ multiplex PCR; in TCRdb, only in-frame clones are kept and a portion is missing. The listing contains fewer than 40,000 clones. Sequences were obtained from blood buffy coat. The receptors come from a woman between 18 and 70 years old with a cervical HPV16 infection that either progressed to CIN3+ or cleared (not recorded which).

Note on this clone: Read coverage stops 3 residues before the CDR3 terminus; the germline J gene supplies the remainder. This chain links TRBV5-1 with TRBJ2-3; D uncertain. The V gene lost 0 bases and the J gene lost 4 bases, with 6 bases spanning the gap. This CDR3 spans 13 amino acids. The V gene's germline CDR1 is SGHRS and CDR2 YFSETQ. The CDR3: CASSLAPADTQYF. Partial CDR3 DNA: TGCGCCAGCAGCTTGGCCCCCGCAGATACG. The complete variable domain, with remaining parts taken from reference TRBV5-1 and TRBJ2-3, reads KAGVTQTPRYLIKTRGQQVTLSCSPISGHRSVSWYQQTPGQGLQFLFEYFSETQRNKGNFPGRFSGRQFSNSRSEMNVSTLELGDSALYLCASSLAPADTQYFGPGTRLTVL.

About this clone itself: The read is 3 residues too short to cover the CDR3 end, so that end is filled in from the germline J gene. The chain uses TRBV7-2 and TRBJ2-4, with D maybe TRBD1 (6 bases). CDR1 is SGHTA, CDR2 FQGNSA, per germline. The CDR3 spans 15 residues. The CDR3 sequence: CASRYSQGTYYGQYF. CDR3 DNA (partial): TGTGCCAGCAGATATAGCCAGGGGACGTACTATGGT.

Concerning this clone itself: The read is 3 residues too short to cover the CDR3 end, so that end is filled in from the germline J gene. This sequence joins TRBV30 and TRBJ2-7, with 7 bases matching TRBD2. V shed 5 bases, J shed 5 bases, and the junction held 9 bases outside the gene matches. Germline CDR1 is GTSNPN and CDR2 is SVGIG (reference sequence). The CDR3 length is 13 residues. The part of the CDR3 DNA that was read is TGTGCCTGGGAATTCGGCGGGAGCAACGAG. Translation: CAWEFGGSNE. The whole CDR3 sequence reads CAWEFGGSNEQYF.

Points on this clone: The CDR3 is cut off 3 residues early in the read; its end comes from the germline J gene. V is TRBV11-2 and J is TRBJ2-1; no clear D gene. Trimming pared 1 base from V and 9 bases from J, leaving 13 bases between. This CDR3 is 14 amino acids long. Germline V CDR1 and CDR2: SGHAT, FQNNGV. The sequenced CDR3 bases are TGTGCCAGCAGCTTAGCGGGTTCCCATGCTGAG. Protein sequence: CASSLAGSHAE. The whole CDR3 reads CASSLAGSHAEQFF.

Turning to this clone: The CDR3 end is not reached by the read, which stops 3 residues before it; the germline J gene fills it in. The chain recombines TRBV30 with TRBJ2-3, with 8 bases fitting TRBD2. Germline loops: CDR1 GTSNPN, CDR2 SVGIG (reference sequence). This CDR3 has 12 amino acids. The part of the CDR3 DNA that was read is TGTGCCTGGAGTACCGGGAGGGGGACG. Translating gives CAWSTGRGT. The complete CDR3 sequence is CAWSTGRGTQYF.

On this clone: The observed sequence ends 3 residues before the CDR3 terminus, with the missing tail filled in from the germline J gene. This chain connects TRBV6-1 to TRBJ2-7, with TRBD2 as a possible D gene (5 bases). CDR1 MNHNS and CDR2 SASEGT come from the germline V gene. The V gene lost 2 bases and the J gene lost 0 bases, with 11 bases spanning the gap. The CDR3 spans 15 residues. The sequenced CDR3 bases are TGTGCCAGCAGTGAATATGAAGCGGCCTCCTACGAG. It is translated as CASSEYEAASYE. In full, the CDR3 reads CASSEYEAASYEQYF.

With regard to this clone: The sequence runs out 3 residues before the end of the CDR3; the remainder is reconstructed from the germline J gene. This rearrangement joins TRBV6-2 or TRBV6-3 to TRBJ2-3, with TRBD2 identical over 7 bases. The CDR3 consists of 13 residues. The germline gives CDR1 MNHEY, CDR2 SVGEGT. The DNA read from the CDR3 is TGTGCCAGCAGTTACGGGTTGCGGGAGACG. As protein: CASSYGLRET. The entire CDR3 is CASSYGLRETQYF.

Points on this clone: The CDR3 end is not reached by the read, which stops 3 residues before it; the germline J gene fills it in. The J gene is TRBJ2-1, the V gene TRBV19; the D gene is possibly TRBD1 (5 bases). The V end was cut by 1 base, the J end by 0 bases, with 13 bases between. CDR3 size: 17 residues. The germline gives CDR1 LNHDA, CDR2 SQIVND (reference sequence). The CDR3 protein is CASSIATEIRSYNEQFF. CDR3 DNA (partial): TGTGCCAGTAGTATAGCGACAGAAATCCGCTCCTACAATGAG.

To note about this clone: Read data end 3 residues before the CDR3 end; the end is taken from the germline J gene. The J gene is TRBJ2-7, the V gene TRBV11-3; tentatively, D is TRBD1 (5 bases). V shed 0 bases and J shed 4 bases, with 7 bases lying between them. CDR3 length equals 13 residues. Germline lookup yields CDR1 SGHNT and CDR2 YENEEA. CDR3 residues: CASSLDYRYEQYF. The DNA read from the CDR3 is TGTGCCAGCAGCTTAGATTACAGGTACGAG. The full variable domain, with the rest looked up from reference TRBV11-3 and TRBJ2-7, is EAGVVQSPRYKIIEKKQPVAFWCNPISGHNTLYWYLQNLGQGPELLIRYENEEAVDDSQLPKDRFSAERLKGVDSTLKIQPAELGDSAVYLCASSLDYRYEQYFGPGTRLTVT.

To note about this clone: The read is 3 residues too short to cover the CDR3 end, so that end is filled in from the germline J gene. The rearrangement uses TRBV7-9 and TRBJ1-2; D is ambiguous. From germline, CDR1 is SEHNR and CDR2 FQNEAQ (reference sequence). The CDR3 extends over 14 amino acids. CDR3 residues: CASSLDTSPHDYTF. The CDR3 DNA, read in part, is TGTGCCAGCAGCTTAGACACCTCGCCCCACGAC.

The covered CDR3 bases are TGTGCCAGCAGCTTAGGGAGACAAGAGACG. It specifies CASSLGRQET. The full CDR3 protein reads CASSLGRQETQYF. The gene calls are TRBV11-2 and TRBJ2-3; D not resolved. Read coverage stops 3 residues before the CDR3 terminus; the germline J gene supplies the remainder. Germline values: CDR1 SGHAT, CDR2 FQNNGV. The CDR3 covers 13 residues.

As to this clone: The read ends 3 residues shy of where the CDR3 ends; the end is completed using the germline J gene. The V call is TRBV19, the J call TRBJ2-1, with 12 bases matching TRBD2. Trimming cost V 6 bases and J 3 bases; bases outside gene matches: 3. Germline CDR1 LNHDA, CDR2 SQIVND (reference sequence). The CDR3 is made up of 15 amino acids. The CDR3 bases that were read are TGTGCCAGTAGCACGACTAGCGGGAGCTACAATGAG. It is translated as CASSTTSGSYNE. The full CDR3 reads CASSTTSGSYNEQFF.

Regarding this clone: The CDR3 end falls 3 residues outside the read, so it is completed with the germline J gene. The chain has TRBV6-1 and TRBJ1-6, with 8 bases lining up with TRBD1. J gave up 8 bases and V 1 base, and 4 bases lay outside the gene matches. CDR1 is MNHNS, CDR2 SASEGT, per germline. There are 15 residues in the CDR3. The DNA read from the CDR3 is TGTGCCAGCAGTGAAGACAGGGGGAATTATTCACCC. It yields the protein CASSEDRGNYSP. The CDR3, in full, reads CASSEDRGNYSPLHF.

The DNA read from the CDR3 is TGTGCCAGCAGTTATCGACTAGCGGGAGTCGAGGCCGGGGAG. Protein: CASSYRLAGVEAGE. The whole CDR3 protein reads CASSYRLAGVEAGELFF. J is TRBJ2-2 and V is TRBV6-2 or TRBV6-3, with 12 positions matching TRBD2. Read coverage stops 3 residues before the CDR3 terminus; the germline J gene supplies the remainder. The CDR3 covers 17 residues. With 3 bases clipped from V and 6 bases from J, the junction kept 8 bases outside the gene matches. Germline CDR1 and CDR2: MNHEY and SVGEGT.

In the case of this clone: The read ends 3 residues before the CDR3 terminus; that terminus is restored from the germline J gene. The chain employs TRBV5-1 and TRBJ2-7, with 10 positions matching TRBD1. This CDR3 region has 15 residues. The V and J ends lost 0 bases and 6 bases, in that order; junction bases with no gene match: 6. CDR1 and CDR2 from the germline V gene are SGHRS and YFSETQ. The CDR3 bases that were read are TGCGCCAGCAGCTTGGGCGGGACAGGGGCCGGCGAG. Protein: CASSLGGTGAGE. In full, the CDR3 reads CASSLGGTGAGEQYF.

With regard to this clone: The read falls 3 residues short of the CDR3 end, and the missing part is taken from the germline J gene. The same CDR3 also results from other DNA sequences found in this sample. J is TRBJ2-7 and V is TRBV19; a possible D gene is TRBD1 (5 bases). This CDR3 has 15 residues. The ends were cut back, 6 bases at V and 2 bases at J, with 17 bases in the middle. The V gene's germline CDR1 is LNHDA and CDR2 SQIVND (reference sequence). Partial CDR3 DNA: TGTGCCAGTAGCATTTCTTCCGGACAAACCTACGAG. Its protein product is CASSISSGQTYE. The entire CDR3 reads CASSISSGQTYEQYF.

A remark on this clone: The CDR3 extends 3 residues past the end of the read, so its final part is completed from the germline J gene. This chain joins TRBV5-1 and TRBJ2-1; 9 bases map to TRBD2. The CDR3 covers 17 residues. Per germline, CDR1 SGHRS and CDR2 YFSETQ. The junction had 6 bases not matched to a gene; V was cut back by 2 bases and J by 0 bases. The CDR3 bases that were read are TGCGCCAGCAGCTTTATCTTTAGCGGGAGCTCCTACAATGAG. Protein product: CASSFIFSGSSYNE. In full, the CDR3 is CASSFIFSGSSYNEQFF.

With regard to this clone: The CDR3 extends 3 residues past the end of the read, so its final part is completed from the germline J gene. The chain is built from TRBV19 and TRBJ1-3; D call uncertain. Germline CDR1 and CDR2: LNHDA and SQIVND (reference sequence). CDR3 size: 12 residues. This chain's CDR3 is CASSSRPAGIYF. The CDR3 DNA, read in part, is TGTGCCAGTTCGTCCAGGCCGGCCGGT.

As to this clone: The read ends 3 residues early relative to the CDR3; the germline J gene fills the gap. V usage is TRBV2 and J usage is TRBJ2-3, with a possible D match to TRBD1 (6 bases). The CDR3 totals 13 residues. V lost 8 bases and J 4 bases, leaving 13 bases between the germline ends. In germline, CDR1 is SNHLY, CDR2 FYNNEI. CDR3: CASCRGGADTQYF. The sequenced CDR3 bases are TGTGCCAGCTGCAGGGGTGGGGCAGATACG.

With respect to this clone: The read ends 3 residues early relative to the CDR3; the germline J gene fills the gap. The chain recombines TRBV24-1 with TRBJ2-3; D is uncertain. CDR3 size: 16 residues. V was trimmed by 4 bases and J by 0 bases, leaving 13 bases between them. CDR1 and CDR2 from the germline V gene are KGHDR and SFDVKD. The sequenced CDR3 bases are TGTGCCACCAGTGACCCCAGCAGGTCTAGCACAGATACG. Its protein is CATSDPSRSSTDT. The whole CDR3 sequence is CATSDPSRSSTDTQYF.

To note about this clone: The read comes to an end 3 residues before the CDR3 does, leaving the germline J gene to fill in the end. J is TRBJ1-2 and V is TRBV7-3; D is uncertain. Trimming removed 2 bases at V and 0 bases at J, with 10 bases between. Germline CDR1 and CDR2: SGHTA and FQGTGA. This CDR3 is built from 15 residues. CDR3 bases read: TGTGCCAGCAGCTTAGGTGGGCTGACTAACTATGGC. This codes for CASSLGGLTNYG. The whole CDR3 sequence is CASSLGGLTNYGYTF. The whole variable domain, filled in from reference TRBV7-3 and TRBJ1-2, reads GAGVSQTPSNKVTEKGKYVELRCDPISGHTALYWYRQSLGQGPEFLIYFQGTGAADDSGLPNDRFFAVRPEGSVSTLKIQRTERGDSAVYLCASSLGGLTNYGYTFGSGTRLTVV.

With respect to this clone: The CDR3 extends 3 residues past the end of the read, so its final part is completed from the germline J gene. The V call is TRBV19, the J call TRBJ1-5, with 7 positions matching TRBD1. The germline V gene encodes CDR1 LNHDA and CDR2 SQIVND (reference sequence). The CDR3 spans 12 residues. V was pared by 6 bases and J by 8 bases, with 4 bases of the junction left unmatched. CDR3 amino acids: CASRGGTEPQHF. The CDR3 DNA, read in part, is TGTGCCAGTAGGGGCGGGACAGAGCCC.

Note on this clone: The read is 3 residues too short to cover the CDR3 end, so that end is filled in from the germline J gene. The J gene is TRBJ2-1, the V gene TRBV28; the match to TRBD2 covers 11 bases. V shed 7 bases, J shed 5 bases, and the junction held 7 bases outside the gene matches. Germline loops: CDR1 MDHEN, CDR2 SYDVKM. The CDR3 runs to 15 residues. Partial CDR3 DNA: TGTGCCAGCACCGATCTAGCGGGAGGCGACAATGAG. Protein product: CASTDLAGGDNE. The full-length CDR3 reads as CASTDLAGGDNEQFF.

In the case of this clone: The read is 3 residues too short to cover the CDR3 end, so that end is filled in from the germline J gene. The rearrangement links TRBV19 to TRBJ2-5; D gene ambiguous. Germline V lookup: CDR1 LNHDA, CDR2 SQIVND (reference sequence). CDR3 size: 12 residues. V lost 3 bases, J lost 7 bases, and 9 bases lay in between. Incomplete CDR3 DNA: TGTGCCAGTAGTATGGGCGAGACGACC. Translating gives CASSMGETT. The whole CDR3 protein reads CASSMGETTQYF. The variable domain in full, completed from reference TRBV19 and TRBJ2-5, reads DGGITQSPKYLFRKEGQNVTLSCEQNLNHDAMYWYRQDPGQGLRLIYYSQIVNDFQKGDIAEGYSVSREKKESFPLTVTSAQKNPTAFYLCASSMGETTQYFGPGTRLLVL.

To note about this clone: The read terminates 3 residues before the CDR3 end, so the remaining end is supplied by the germline J gene. This chain uses TRBV2 with TRBJ2-4; D might be TRBD1 (5 bases). The CDR3 contains 15 residues. The germline gives CDR1 SNHLY, CDR2 FYNNEI. CDR3 sequence: CASSPTRAGPHGQYF. The covered CDR3 bases are TGTGCCAGCAGTCCGACACGGGCAGGGCCCCATGGT.

For this clone: From the germline J gene comes the end of the CDR3, since the read stops 3 residues before it. V and J are TRBV7-9 and TRBJ1-2; D ambiguous. CDR1 and CDR2 from the germline V gene are SEHNR and FQNEAQ (reference sequence). The CDR3 loop spans 14 amino acids. V was shortened by 2 bases and J by 4 bases, with 11 bases between the two germline ends. The CDR3 DNA, read in part, is TGTGCCAGCAGCTTATATTCTATAGCCTATGGC. Its protein product is CASSLYSIAYG. The whole CDR3 protein is CASSLYSIAYGYTF.

A note on this clone: The CDR3 end falls 3 residues outside the read, so it is completed with the germline J gene. The V gene is TRBV20-1, the J gene TRBJ2-7; 8 bases fit TRBD2. After removal of 6 bases from V and 3 bases from J, the junction contained 10 bases not matched to a gene. The CDR3 has 14 residues. Germline V gene data show CDR1 as DFQATT and CDR2 as SNEGSKA (reference sequence). CDR3 DNA (partial): TGCAGTGCCGGGAGGGGTCAGGGAATCTACGAG. Residues: CSAGRGQGIYE. The CDR3 reads in full as CSAGRGQGIYEQYF.

Regarding this clone: With the read ending 3 residues before the CDR3 end, the germline J gene is used to fill in that end. The V gene is TRBV20-1, the J gene TRBJ2-3, with 8 nucleotides matching TRBD2. Germline CDR1 reads DFQATT; CDR2 reads SNEGSKA (reference sequence). This CDR3 comprises 15 residues. The CDR3 sequence: CSARDGYSGRSSQYF. Partial CDR3 DNA: TGCAGTGCTAGAGATGGATACAGCGGGAGATCGTCG.

On this clone: The CDR3 goes on 3 residues after the read ends, and that part is filled in from the germline J gene. The rearrangement links TRBV6-2 or TRBV6-3 to TRBJ2-3; possibly TRBD2 for D (7 bases). This CDR3 is built from 16 residues. Germline lookup yields CDR1 MNHEY and CDR2 SVGEGT. Partial CDR3 DNA: TGTGCCAGCAGTTACTCGGCGGGGGCGTACAATCAGCCG. Its translation: CASSYSAGAYNQP. In full, the CDR3 reads CASSYSAGAYNQPQYF.

Notes on this clone: The read gets to within 3 residues of the CDR3 end, and the germline J gene fills in the rest. The chain uses TRBV19 and TRBJ2-3, with TRBD2 identical over 15 bases. The germline CDR1 and CDR2 sequences are LNHDA and SQIVND (reference sequence). The CDR3 loop spans 18 amino acids. V shed 4 bases, J shed 5 bases, and the junction held 10 bases outside the gene matches. The sequenced CDR3 bases are TGTGCCAGTAGTAACCCCGGACTAGCGGGGGGGCCAGGAGATACG. Protein product: CASSNPGLAGGPGDT. Given in full, the CDR3 is CASSNPGLAGGPGDTQYF.

With respect to this clone: The observed sequence ends 3 residues before the CDR3 terminus, with the missing tail filled in from the germline J gene. This chain joins TRBV9 and TRBJ2-3; D possibly uses TRBD1 or TRBD2 (5 bases each). CDR3 size: 14 residues. V was trimmed by 4 bases and J by 4 bases, leaving 13 bases between them. Germline V gene lookup returns CDR1 SGDLS and CDR2 YYNGEE. The CDR3 sequence: CASSYQGVPDTQYF. The sequenced part of the CDR3 DNA is TGTGCCAGCAGCTACCAGGGAGTCCCAGATACG.

On this clone: Read data end 3 residues before the CDR3 end; the end is taken from the germline J gene. The chain couples TRBV6-2 or TRBV6-3 to TRBJ1-5, with 9 bases fitting TRBD1. The germline V gene encodes CDR1 MNHEY and CDR2 SVGEGT. This CDR3 contains 16 residues. The junction had 7 bases not matched to a gene; V was cut back by 0 bases and J by 7 bases. The CDR3 bases that were read are TGTGCCAGCAGTTACTCGAGGGGACAGGGTGGACAGCCC. Translated, it gives CASSYSRGQGGQP. The entire CDR3 protein reads CASSYSRGQGGQPQHF.